This T cell receptor beta chain is drawn from a study of blood T cell repertoires in COVID-19. Study-level information: Spain, Italy and the United States supplied samples that represented acute and convalescent COVID-19.

Clinical history as reported by participants underpinned cohort assignment. This clone was recorded a few times. The data were produced by immunoSEQ multiplex PCR, yet TCRdb's version contains in-frame clones alone and is incomplete. The sample includes around 230,000 clones, about 90% of them seen just once. Germline V gene sequence: CDR1 KGHDR, CDR2 SFDVKD. V lost 4 bases and J lost 5; bases outside the gene matches: 10. The CDR3 spans 17 residues. The TCR was taken from a woman aged 25 to 39 with acute COVID-19. The J gene is TRBJ2-5, the V gene TRBV24-1, with TRBD2 matching 12 bases. The sample taken for sequencing was PBMCs or T cells enriched from blood (not recorded which). The CDR3 is CATSESTSGGDVETQYF. The DNA of the CDR3 is TGTGCCACCAGTGAGTCGACTAGCGGGGGAGATGTGGAGACCCAGTACTTC.